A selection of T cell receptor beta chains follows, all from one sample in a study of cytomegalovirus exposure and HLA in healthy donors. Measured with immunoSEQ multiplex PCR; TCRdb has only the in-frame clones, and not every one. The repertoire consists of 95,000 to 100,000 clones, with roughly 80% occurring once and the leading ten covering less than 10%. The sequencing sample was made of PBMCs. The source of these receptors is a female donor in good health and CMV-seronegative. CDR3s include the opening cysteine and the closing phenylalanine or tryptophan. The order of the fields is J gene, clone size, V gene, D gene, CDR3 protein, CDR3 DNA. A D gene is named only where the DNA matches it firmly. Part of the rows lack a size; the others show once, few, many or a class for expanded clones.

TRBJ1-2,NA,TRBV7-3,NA,CASSLTHRDGYTF,TGTGCCAGCAGCTTAACCCACAGGGATGGCTACACCTTC
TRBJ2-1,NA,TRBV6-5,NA,CASRPGVTGNEQFF,TGTGCCAGCCGACCCGGGGTAACGGGGAATGAGCAGTTCTTC
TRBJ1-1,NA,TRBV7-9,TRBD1,CASSQPQGADTEAFF,TGTGCCAGCAGCCAACCACAGGGGGCAGACACTGAAGCTTTCTTT
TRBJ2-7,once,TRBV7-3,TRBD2,CASSKSGRRNSYEQYF,TGTGCCAGCAGTAAGAGCGGGAGGCGGAACTCCTACGAGCAGTACTTC
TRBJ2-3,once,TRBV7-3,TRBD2,CASSPGGESSNTQYF,TGTGCCAGCAGCCCTGGGGGGGAGAGTTCAAATACGCAGTATTTT
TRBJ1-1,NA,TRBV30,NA,CAWSGGDATEAFF,TGTGCCTGGAGTGGGGGAGACGCCACTGAAGCTTTCTTT
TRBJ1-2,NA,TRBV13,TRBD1,CASSSLGQADYGYTF,TGTGCCAGCAGCTCCCTGGGACAGGCGGACTATGGCTACACCTTC
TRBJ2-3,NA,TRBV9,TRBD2,CASSAGGVRETRTDTQYF,TGTGCCAGCAGCGCCGGGGGGGTGAGGGAGACTCGCACAGATACGCAGTATTTT
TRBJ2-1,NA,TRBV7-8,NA,CASSPGESFYNEQFF,TGTGCCAGCAGCCCCGGGGAATCCTTTTACAATGAGCAGTTCTTC
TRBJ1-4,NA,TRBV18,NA,CASSPLQGDDEKLFF,TGTGCCAGCTCACCACTGCAGGGTGACGATGAAAAACTGTTTTTT
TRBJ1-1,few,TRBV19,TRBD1,CASSRHPDRDDTEAFF,TGTGCCAGTAGCCGCCACCCCGACAGGGACGACACTGAAGCTTTCTTT
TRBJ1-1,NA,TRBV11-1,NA,CASSLGWGQLNTEAFF,TGTGCCAGCAGCTTAGGGTGGGGACAATTGAACACTGAAGCTTTCTTT
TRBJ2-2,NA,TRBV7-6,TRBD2,CASSDGLAGGGTGELFF,TGTGCCAGCAGCGACGGACTAGCGGGAGGGGGCACCGGGGAGCTGTTTTTT
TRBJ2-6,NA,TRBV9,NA,CASSPHENVLTF,TGTGCCAGCAGCCCTCATGAGAACGTCCTGACTTTC
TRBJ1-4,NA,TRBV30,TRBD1,CAWSRQGLEEKLFF,TGTGCCTGGAGTCGACAGGGTTTGGAGGAAAAACTGTTTTTT
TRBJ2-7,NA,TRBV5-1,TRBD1,CASRTRDSAYEQYF,TGCGCCAGCAGGACCCGGGACAGTGCCTACGAGCAGTACTTC
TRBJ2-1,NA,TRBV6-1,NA,CASSRTLESYNEQFF,TGTGCCAGCAGTCGGACTCTCGAGAGCTACAATGAGCAGTTCTTC
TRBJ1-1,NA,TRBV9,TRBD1,CASSVQGAKSEAFF,TGTGCCAGCAGCGTACAGGGGGCTAAAAGTGAAGCTTTCTTT
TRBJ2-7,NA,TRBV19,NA,CASSEEKTAYEQYF,TGTGCCAGTAGCGAGGAGAAGACGGCATACGAGCAGTACTTC
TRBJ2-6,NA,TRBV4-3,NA,CASSQVTRAYSGANVLTF,TGCGCCAGCAGCCAAGTTACCAGGGCTTACTCTGGGGCCAACGTCCTGACTTTC
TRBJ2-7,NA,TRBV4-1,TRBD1,CASSQPGGYYEQYF,TGCGCCAGCAGCCAACCAGGGGGCTACTACGAGCAGTACTTC
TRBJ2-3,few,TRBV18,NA,CASSSLQGDTQYF,TGTGCCAGCTCATCTCTACAGGGAGATACGCAGTATTTT
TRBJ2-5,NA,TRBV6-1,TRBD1,CASSERTGVDQETQYF,TGTGCCAGCAGTGAACGGACAGGGGTGGACCAAGAGACCCAGTACTTC
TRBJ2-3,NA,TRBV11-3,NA,CASSAGTGSTDTQYF,TGTGCCAGCAGCGCAGGAACAGGTAGCACAGATACGCAGTATTTT
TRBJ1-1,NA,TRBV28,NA,CASSSGFDDTEAFF,TGTGCCAGCAGTTCCGGGTTCGACGACACTGAAGCTTTCTTT
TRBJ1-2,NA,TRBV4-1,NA,CASTRLFQGYTF,TGCGCCAGCACCCGACTCTTTCAGGGCTACACCTTC
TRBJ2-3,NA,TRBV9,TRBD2,CASSELAAGFTDTQYF,TGTGCCAGCAGCGAACTAGCGGCAGGCTTCACAGATACGCAGTATTTT
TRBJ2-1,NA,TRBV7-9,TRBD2,CSSSRLAGDKAEQFF,TGTTCCAGCAGCCGACTAGCGGGAGACAAAGCTGAGCAGTTCTTC
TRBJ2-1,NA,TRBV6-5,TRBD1,CASRGTGYNEQFF,TGTGCCAGCAGGGGGACAGGGTACAATGAGCAGTTCTTC
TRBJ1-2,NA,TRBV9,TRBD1,CASSPRPTGGGGGYTF,TGTGCCAGCAGCCCCCGACCGACAGGGGGCGGAGGAGGCTACACCTTC
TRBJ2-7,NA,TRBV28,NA,CASSPVRGHEQYF,TGTGCCAGCAGCCCTGTCAGGGGCCACGAGCAGTACTTC
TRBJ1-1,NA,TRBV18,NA,CASSPGRVTEAFF,TGTGCCAGCTCACCTGGGAGGGTAACTGAAGCTTTCTTT
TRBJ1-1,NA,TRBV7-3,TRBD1,CASSLNARGSSAEAFF,TGTGCCAGCAGCTTAAATGCCAGGGGGTCGTCTGCTGAAGCTTTCTTT
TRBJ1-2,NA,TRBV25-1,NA,CASSVGGVGYTF,TGTGCCAGCAGTGTAGGGGGGGTCGGCTACACCTTC
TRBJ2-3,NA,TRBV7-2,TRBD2,CASSLVASGGDTQYF,TGTGCCAGCAGCTTAGTGGCTAGCGGGGGAGATACGCAGTATTTT
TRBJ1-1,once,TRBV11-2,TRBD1,CASSLVWTGGTEAFF,TGTGCCAGCAGCTTAGTTTGGACAGGGGGCACTGAAGCTTTCTTT
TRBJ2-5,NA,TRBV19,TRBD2,CASSNSGRAFETQYF,TGTGCCAGTAGTAATAGCGGGAGGGCCTTTGAGACCCAGTACTTC
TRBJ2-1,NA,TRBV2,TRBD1,CASSGGQYNEQFF,TGTGCCAGCAGTGGGGGACAGTACAATGAGCAGTTCTTC
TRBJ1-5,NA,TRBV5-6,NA,CASSLRQSGNQPQHF,TGTGCCAGCAGCTTGAGGCAGAGCGGCAATCAGCCCCAGCATTTT
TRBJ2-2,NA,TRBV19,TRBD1,CASSPGGGELFF,TGTGCCAGTAGTCCAGGGGGCGGGGAGCTGTTTTTT
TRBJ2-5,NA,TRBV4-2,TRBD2,CASSPEVSGGLKETQYF,TGTGCCAGCAGCCCAGAGGTTAGCGGGGGACTTAAAGAGACCCAGTACTTC
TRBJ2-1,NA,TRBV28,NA,CASSLSSQGYNEQFF,TGTGCCAGCAGTTTAAGCTCCCAGGGCTACAATGAGCAGTTCTTC
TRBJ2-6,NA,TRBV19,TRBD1,CATRDRGSSGANVLTF,TGTGCCACCCGGGACAGGGGATCCTCTGGGGCCAACGTCCTGACTTTC
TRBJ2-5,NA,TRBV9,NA,CASSPRPLAWETQYF,TGTGCCAGCAGCCCCCGCCCCTTAGCTTGGGAGACCCAGTACTTC
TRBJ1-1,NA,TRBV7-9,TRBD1,CASSPRDSQMF,TGTGCCAGCAGCCCCCGGGACAGCCAAATGTTT
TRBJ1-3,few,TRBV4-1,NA,CASSQVAAVSGNTIYF,TGCGCCAGCAGCCAAGTGGCTGCTGTCTCTGGAAACACCATATATTTT
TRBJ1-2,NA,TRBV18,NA,CASSPGRGGYGYTF,TGTGCCAGCTCACCAGGAAGGGGTGGGTATGGCTACACCTTC
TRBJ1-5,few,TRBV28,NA,CASSFWGPRDQPQHF,TGTGCCAGCAGTTTTTGGGGGCCCAGGGATCAGCCCCAGCATTTT